This TCR beta chain came from a study of control samples from healthy donors and cancer patients. The protocol was immunoSEQ multiplex PCR, while the TCRdb copy is restricted to in-frame clones and leaves out a portion. The sample lists about 160,000 clones, 80% to 90% occurring once. This TCR was sampled from a man younger than 40 in good health. Sequences were obtained from blood.

The CDR3, as DNA: TGTGCCAGCAGCCTTTTACGGGGGGAACGTGATACGCAGTATTTT. Amino acid sequence: CASSLLRGERDTQYF. The V gene is TRBV27, the J gene TRBJ2-3; 7 nucleotides agree with TRBD2. The ends lost 6 bases at V and 6 bases at J; junction bases unmatched: 12. From germline, CDR1 is MNHEY and CDR2 SMNVEV (reference sequence). The CDR3 length is 15 residues.